What follows are 9 T cell receptor beta chains derived from one specimen sequenced in a study of beta chain features in type 1 diabetes (dated by TCRdb to 2017 to 2018). What the work shows at the level of the full study, not this receptor alone: Type 1 diabetes patients showed a moderate but significant shortening of TCRB CDR3 length in all four CD4+ subsets.

What these receptors recognize is not known. Receptor amplification or capture employed the immunoSEQ multiplex PCR assay. The entire amount of isolated RNA was reverse transcribed using the High Capacity cDNA Reverse Transcription Kit, so the sequenced TCRB transcripts were expressed ones. TCRdb's version of the immuneACCESS table is confined to in-frame rearrangements and falls short of the full clone set. An unresolved V gene accounts for under half of the shortfall where checked; the remainder is of unknown origin. A total of more than 300,000 clones appear in this sample, about 10% of them only once. The top ten hold approximately 0.55% of the sample. The material sequenced was central memory CD4+ T cells from blood. These receptors were obtained from a man younger than 45 with type 1 diabetes.

The chain is built from TRBV11-2 and TRBJ1-4; D is undetermined. The CDR3 consists of 13 residues. Germline values: CDR1 SGHAT, CDR2 FQNNGV. V was shortened by 2 bases and J by 5 bases, with 6 bases between the two germline ends. The CDR3 reads CASSLSLNEKLFF. For the CDR3, the DNA is TGTGCCAGCAGCTTATCCCTCAATGAAAAACTGTTTTTT.

V is TRBV18 and J is TRBJ2-1, with TRBD2 matching 14 bases. V shed 6 bases, J shed 9 bases, and the junction held 7 bases outside the gene matches. CDR1 is KGHSH and CDR2 is LQKENI in the germline V gene. The CDR3 contains 15 residues. CDR3 DNA: TGTGCCAGCTCCCGGGGACTAGCGGGAGAGGGTGAGCAGTTCTTC. Translation gives CASSRGLAGEGEQFF.

This clone appeared a few times. The chain employs TRBV5-4 and TRBJ2-5, with 10 bases matching TRBD2. Germline CDR1 SGHNT, CDR2 YYREEE (reference sequence). Trimming cost V 3 bases and J 3 bases; bases outside gene matches: 5. This CDR3 region has 15 residues. CDR3 region: CASSYLLAGKETQYF. CDR3 nucleotides: TGTGCCAGCAGCTACCTACTAGCGGGAAAAGAGACCCAGTACTTC. Complete variable domain (other parts from reference TRBV5-4 and TRBJ2-5): ETGVTQSPTHLIKTRGQQVTLRCSSQSGHNTVSWYQQALGQGPQFIFQYYREEENGRGNFPPRFSGLQFPNYSSELNVNALELDDSALYLCASSYLLAGKETQYFGPGTRLLVL.

Ten or more counts support this clone. The genes are TRBV5-8 and TRBJ2-6; D gene uncertain. Germline lookup yields CDR1 SGHTS and CDR2 YDEGEE. V was shortened by 1 base and J by 4 bases, with 12 bases between the two germline ends. The CDR3 runs to 16 residues. Here the CDR3 DNA reads TGTGCCAGCAGCTTGAGCGCTTTGGCAGGGGCCAACGTCCTGACTTTC. It translates to CASSLSALAGANVLTF.

In this sample, this clone turned up many times. The chain joins TRBV5-4 to TRBJ1-4, with TRBD1 matching over 8 bases. Germline V CDR1 and CDR2: SGHNT, YYREEE (reference sequence). With V trimmed by 6 bases and J by 8 bases, 15 bases remained unmatched. CDR3 size: 16 residues. DNA for the CDR3: TGTGCCAGCACCCGGCAGGGGGCAGGGTGGGAGGAAAAACTGTTTTTT. Translating it yields CASTRQGAGWEEKLFF.

This clone was counted only a few times. J is TRBJ2-2 and V is TRBV29-1; perhaps TRBD1 as D (6 bases). The CDR3 contains 13 residues. V shed 6 bases and J shed 5 bases, with 13 bases lying between them. Germline CDR1 and CDR2: SQVTM and ANQGSEA. The CDR3 nucleotides are TGCAGCGTCGGAAACAGGGAAACCGGGGAGCTGTTTTTT. Translation gives CSVGNRETGELFF.

This clone occurred a few times. This chain links TRBV6-6 with TRBJ2-5; TRBD1 agrees at 12 bases. The germline V gene has CDR1 MNHNY and CDR2 SVGAGI (reference sequence). The CDR3 spans 15 residues. The trim removed 5 bases at V and 5 bases at J, leaving 6 bases unmatched. The CDR3 nucleotides are TGTGCCAGCAGTAGGGACAGGGGGCCGGAGGAGACCCAGTACTTC. Translated, it gives CASSRDRGPEETQYF.

This clone was seen more than once but under ten times. This sequence joins TRBV28 and TRBJ2-3; D not resolved. V dropped 10 bases and J dropped 4 bases, with 18 bases sitting between them. CDR3 length: 14 residues. Per germline, CDR1 MDHEN and CDR2 SYDVKM. DNA of the CDR3: TGTGCCACCAAGTACAGCGAAGCATCAGATACGCAGTATTTT. Its translation is CATKYSEASDTQYF.

The chain has TRBV25-1 and TRBJ1-4; no clear D gene. Trimming pared 5 bases from V and 7 bases from J, leaving 11 bases between. Germline CDR1 and CDR2: MGHDK and SYGVNS. The CDR3 runs 13 residues. CDR3 DNA sequence: TGTGCCAGCAGTAGAAGGCGGTTTGAAAAACTGTTTTTT. Encoded protein: CASSRRRFEKLFF. Full variable domain (rest looked up from reference TRBV25-1 and TRBJ1-4): EADIYQTPRYLVIGTGKKITLECSQTMGHDKMYWYQQDPGMELHLIHYSYGVNSTEKGDLSSESTVSRIRTEHFPLTLESARPSHTSQYLCASSRRRFEKLFFGSGTQLSVL.